The subject of this entry is one T cell receptor (beta chain). The antigen remains undetermined. The entry originates in a study of monozygotic twins with inflammatory bowel disease. Study-level points and caveats: Support for any single strong IBD-associated signal or clonotype was not found.

Per TCR library, about 3,300 ng of total RNA was used. The template switching step added UMIs that contained a 6-nucleotide sample barcode. From its re-call of the 5' RACE reads, TCRdb lists each CDR3 protein once, without DNA. This sample's table reports about 140,000 distinct CDR3 sequences. This TCR derives from a human donor with ulcerative colitis or Crohn's disease, or a healthy co-twin of an affected twin (not recorded which). The sequenced material came from blood.

CDR3 amino acids: CATTEFALPEQYF. The genes are TRBV2 and TRBJ2-7; the D gene TCRdb calls, TRBD2, cannot be checked with no DNA. Germline assignment: CDR1 SNHLY and CDR2 FYNNEI. This CDR3 spans 13 amino acids.